This paragraph covers one T cell receptor (beta chain) sequence. The sample comes from a study of T cell changes during pregnancy in multiple sclerosis. Germline values: CDR1 LNHDA, CDR2 SQIVND (reference sequence). CDR3 length: 18 amino acids. Trimming cost V 8 bases and J 3 bases; bases outside gene matches: 15. Generated by immunoSEQ multiplex PCR, the TCRdb table keeps only in-frame clones and is missing some. Here the sample spans roughly 50,000 clones, 92% being singletons. The V call is TRBV19, the J call TRBJ2-7; 14 bases align to TRBD2. The material sequenced was CD4+ T cells from peripheral blood mononuclear cells, taken after pregnancy. The sequence was obtained from a female donor with multiple sclerosis, enrolled in a pregnancy study. This CDR3 is CASSGPGQGLAGGYEQYF. DNA of the CDR3: TGTGCCAGTTCCGGTCCGGGACAAGGACTAGCGGGGGGCTACGAGCAGTACTTC. The variable domain in full, with the rest retrieved from reference TRBV19 and TRBJ2-7, is DGGITQSPKYLFRKEGQNVTLSCEQNLNHDAMYWYRQDPGQGLRLIYYSQIVNDFQKGDIAEGYSVSREKKESFPLTVTSAQKNPTAFYLCASSGPGQGLAGGYEQYFGPGTRLTVT.